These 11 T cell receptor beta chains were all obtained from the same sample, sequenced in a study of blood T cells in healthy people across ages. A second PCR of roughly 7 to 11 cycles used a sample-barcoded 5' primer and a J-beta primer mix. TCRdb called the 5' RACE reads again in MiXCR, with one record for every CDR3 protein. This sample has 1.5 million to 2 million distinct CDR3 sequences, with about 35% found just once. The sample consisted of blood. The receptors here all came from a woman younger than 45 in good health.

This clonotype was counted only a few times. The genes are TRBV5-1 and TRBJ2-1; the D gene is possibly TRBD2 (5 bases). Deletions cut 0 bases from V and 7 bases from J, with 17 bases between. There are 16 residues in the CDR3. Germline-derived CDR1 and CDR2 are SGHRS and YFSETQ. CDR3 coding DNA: TGCGCCAGCAGCTTGGGGGATGCGGGCGGGTGGAATGAGCAGTTCTTC. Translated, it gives CASSLGDAGGWNEQFF.

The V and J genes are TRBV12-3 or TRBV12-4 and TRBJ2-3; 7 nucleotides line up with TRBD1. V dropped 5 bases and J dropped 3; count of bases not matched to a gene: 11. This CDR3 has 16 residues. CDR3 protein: CASSPGTVTRTDTQYF. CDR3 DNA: TGTGCCAGCAGTCCCGGGACAGTAACTAGAACAGATACGCAGTATTTT.

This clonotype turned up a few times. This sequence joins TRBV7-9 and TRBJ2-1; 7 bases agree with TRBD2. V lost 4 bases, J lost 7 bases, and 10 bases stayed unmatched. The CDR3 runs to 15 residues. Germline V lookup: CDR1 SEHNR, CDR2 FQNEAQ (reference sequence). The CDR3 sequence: CASSSSGTSRNEQFF. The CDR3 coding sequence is TGTGCCAGCAGCTCCAGCGGGACGTCTCGGAATGAGCAGTTCTTC.

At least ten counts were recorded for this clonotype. The CDR3 sequence is CASSQGGLDGYTF. The CDR3 nucleotides read TGCGCCAGCAGCCAAGGGGGACTTGATGGCTACACCTTC. This chain uses TRBV4-1 with TRBJ1-2; D might be TRBD1 (5 bases). The CDR3 sequence is 13 residues long. Deletions cut 1 base from V and 6 bases from J, with 9 bases between. Germline CDR1 and CDR2: MGHRA and YSYEKL.

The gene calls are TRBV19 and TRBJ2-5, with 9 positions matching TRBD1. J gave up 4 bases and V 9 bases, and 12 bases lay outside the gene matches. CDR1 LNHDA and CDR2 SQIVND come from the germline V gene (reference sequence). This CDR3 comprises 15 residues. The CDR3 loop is CASAKVTGGAETQYF. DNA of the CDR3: TGTGCCAGCGCTAAGGTCACAGGGGGCGCAGAGACCCAGTACTTC.

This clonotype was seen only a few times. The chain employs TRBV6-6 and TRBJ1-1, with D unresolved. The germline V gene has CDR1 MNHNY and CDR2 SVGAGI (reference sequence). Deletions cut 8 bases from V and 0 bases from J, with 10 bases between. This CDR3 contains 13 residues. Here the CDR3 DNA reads TGTGCCAGCCGACGAAATATGAACACTGAAGCTTTCTTT. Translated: CASRRNMNTEAFF.

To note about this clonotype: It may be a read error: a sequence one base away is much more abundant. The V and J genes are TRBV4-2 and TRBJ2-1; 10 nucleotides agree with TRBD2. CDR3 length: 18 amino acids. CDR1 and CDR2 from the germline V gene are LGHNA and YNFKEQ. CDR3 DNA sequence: TGTGCCAGCAACCAAGATGTGGTAGTTAGCGGGGGGTACAATGAGCAGTTCTTC. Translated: CASNQDVVVSGGYNEQFF.

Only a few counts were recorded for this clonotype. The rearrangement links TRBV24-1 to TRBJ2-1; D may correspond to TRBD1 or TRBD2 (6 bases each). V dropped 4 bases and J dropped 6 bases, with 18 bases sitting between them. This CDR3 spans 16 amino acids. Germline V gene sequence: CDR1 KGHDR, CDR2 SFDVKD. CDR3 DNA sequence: TGTGCCACCAGTGACCCTCAGGGGACTCCCCCCAATGAGCAGTTCTTC. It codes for CATSDPQGTPPNEQFF.

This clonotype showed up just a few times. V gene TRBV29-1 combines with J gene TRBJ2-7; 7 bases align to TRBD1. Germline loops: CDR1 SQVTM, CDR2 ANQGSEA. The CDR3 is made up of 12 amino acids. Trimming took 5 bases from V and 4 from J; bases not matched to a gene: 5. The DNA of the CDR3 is TGCAGCGTTCGGACAGGACTTTACGAGCAGTACTTC. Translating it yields CSVRTGLYEQYF.

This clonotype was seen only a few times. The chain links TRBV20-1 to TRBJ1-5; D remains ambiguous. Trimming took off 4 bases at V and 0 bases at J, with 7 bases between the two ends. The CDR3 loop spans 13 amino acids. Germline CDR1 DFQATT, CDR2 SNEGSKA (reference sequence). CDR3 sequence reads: CSATVYSNQPQHF. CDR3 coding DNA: TGCAGTGCTACAGTATATAGCAATCAGCCCCAGCATTTT.

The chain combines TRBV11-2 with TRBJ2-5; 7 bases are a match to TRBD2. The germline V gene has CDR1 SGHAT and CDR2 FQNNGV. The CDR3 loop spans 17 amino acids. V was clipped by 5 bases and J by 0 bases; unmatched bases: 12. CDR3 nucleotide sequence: TGTGCCAGCAGCCGAGCCCCGGGGGGAGAGTACCAAGAGACCCAGTACTTC. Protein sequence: CASSRAPGGEYQETQYF.